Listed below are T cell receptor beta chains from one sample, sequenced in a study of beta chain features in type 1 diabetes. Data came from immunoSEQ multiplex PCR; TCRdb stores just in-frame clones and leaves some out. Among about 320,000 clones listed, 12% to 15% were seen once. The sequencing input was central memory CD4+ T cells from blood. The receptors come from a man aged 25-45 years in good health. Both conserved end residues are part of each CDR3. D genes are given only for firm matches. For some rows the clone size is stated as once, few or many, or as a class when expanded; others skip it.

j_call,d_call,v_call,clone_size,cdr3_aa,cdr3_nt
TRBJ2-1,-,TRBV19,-,CASSPGRRNEQFF,TGTGCCAGTAGTCCAGGGCGAAGGAATGAGCAGTTCTTC
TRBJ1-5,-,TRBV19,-,CASSIQGKGPQHF,TGTGCCAGTAGTATTCAGGGGAAAGGTCCCCAGCATTTT
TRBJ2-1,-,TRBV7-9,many,CASKPRKGENEQFF,TGTGCCAGCAAACCCCGAAAGGGAGAGAATGAGCAGTTCTTC
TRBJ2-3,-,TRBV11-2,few,CASSLAIPGPRTDTQYF,TGTGCCAGCAGCTTAGCGATTCCGGGACCCCGCACAGATACGCAGTATTTT
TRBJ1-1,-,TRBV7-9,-,CASSFIRSEAFF,TGTGCCAGCAGCTTTATCAGGTCTGAAGCTTTCTTT
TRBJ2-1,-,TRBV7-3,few,CASRRDSSSYNEQFF,TGTGCCAGCAGGCGGGACTCGAGCTCCTACAATGAGCAGTTCTTC
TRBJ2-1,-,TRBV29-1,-,CSVAWGYNEQFF,TGCAGCGTTGCGTGGGGGTACAATGAGCAGTTCTTC
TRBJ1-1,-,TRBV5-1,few,CASSKGGARNTEAFF,TGCGCCAGCAGCAAAGGAGGCGCGAGGAACACTGAAGCTTTCTTT
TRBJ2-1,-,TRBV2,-,CASSEALWNEQFF,TGTGCCAGCAGTGAAGCGCTATGGAATGAGCAGTTCTTC
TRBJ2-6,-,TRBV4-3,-,CASSSSVGANVLTF,TGCGCCAGCAGCTCTTCGGTAGGGGCCAACGTCCTGACTTTC
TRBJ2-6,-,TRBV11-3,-,CASSQSTRANVLTF,TGTGCCAGCAGCCAATCTACTCGGGCCAACGTCCTGACTTTC
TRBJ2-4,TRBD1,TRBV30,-,CAWSSKTGDTAKNIQYF,TGTGCCTGGAGTTCCAAAACAGGGGACACGGCCAAAAACATTCAGTACTTC
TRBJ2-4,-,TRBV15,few,CATSRVTGVRKKNIQYF,TGTGCCACCAGCAGAGTGACCGGGGTCCGTAAAAAAAACATTCAGTACTTC
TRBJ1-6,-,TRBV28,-,CASSLRGLTPLHF,TGTGCCAGCAGTTTACGGGGGTTAACACCCCTCCACTTT
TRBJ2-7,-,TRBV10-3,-,CAISRDLNYEQYF,TGTGCCATCAGCCGAGACCTCAACTACGAGCAGTACTTC
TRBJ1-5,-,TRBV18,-,CASSPLENQPQHF,TGTGCCAGCTCACCGCTTGAAAATCAGCCCCAGCATTTT
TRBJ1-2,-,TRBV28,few,CASSFRAYGYTF,TGTGCCAGCAGTTTCCGGGCCTATGGCTACACCTTC
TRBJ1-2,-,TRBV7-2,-,CASSRVGYGYTF,TGTGCCAGCAGCCGGGTGGGCTATGGCTACACCTTC
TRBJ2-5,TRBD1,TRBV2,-,CASSRDRDEVETQYF,TGTGCCAGCAGTCGGGACAGGGACGAAGTAGAGACCCAGTACTTC
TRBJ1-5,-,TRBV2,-,CASSEEGRNQPQHF,TGTGCCAGCAGTGAAGAGGGGCGAAATCAGCCCCAGCATTTT
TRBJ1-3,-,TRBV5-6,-,CASSLQGPPGNTIYF,TGTGCCAGCAGCCTACAGGGACCCCCTGGAAACACCATATATTTT
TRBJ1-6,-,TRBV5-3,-,CARSLRGTSYNSPLHF,TGTGCCAGAAGCTTACGTGGAACGTCCTATAATTCACCCCTCCACTTT
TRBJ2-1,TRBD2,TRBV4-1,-,CASSLRHKSGRAAQTDNEQFF,TGCGCCAGCAGCCTGAGGCATAAAAGCGGGAGGGCCGCCCAAACCGACAATGAGCAGTTCTTC
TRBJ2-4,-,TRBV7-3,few,CASSSTHGVQNIQYF,TGTGCCAGCAGCTCCACCCACGGGGTGCAAAACATTCAGTACTTC
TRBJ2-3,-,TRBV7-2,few,CASSLGLPTDTQYF,TGTGCCAGCAGCTTGGGGCTACCCACAGATACGCAGTATTTT
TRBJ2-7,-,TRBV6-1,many,CASSEGGHRSEQYF,TGTGCCAGCAGTGAAGGGGGACACCGGTCTGAGCAGTACTTC
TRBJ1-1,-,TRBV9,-,CASSVGVNIMNTEAFF,TGTGCCAGCAGCGTAGGCGTCAATATAATGAACACTGAAGCTTTCTTT
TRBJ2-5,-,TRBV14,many,CASSQMNTYQETQYF,TGTGCCAGCAGCCAAATGAACACGTACCAAGAGACCCAGTACTTC
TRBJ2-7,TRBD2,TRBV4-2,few,CASSLLAGDTEQYF,TGTGCCAGCAGCCTCCTAGCGGGGGATACCGAGCAGTACTTC
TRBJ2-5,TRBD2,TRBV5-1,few,CASSLAGGALETQYF,TGCGCCAGCAGCTTGGCCGGGGGGGCCCTGGAGACCCAGTACTTC
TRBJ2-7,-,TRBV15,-,CATSREGQSYEQYF,TGTGCCACCAGCAGGGAGGGACAGTCCTACGAGCAGTACTTC
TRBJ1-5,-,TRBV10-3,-,CAISQAGSNQPQHF,TGTGCCATCAGTCAAGCAGGGAGCAATCAGCCCCAGCATTTT
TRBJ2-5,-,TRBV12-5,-,CASGPPWVPETQYF,TGTGCTAGTGGTCCCCCGTGGGTCCCCGAGACCCAGTACTTC
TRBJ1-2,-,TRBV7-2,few,CASTDVRDGGYTF,TGTGCCAGCACCGACGTCCGGGACGGTGGCTACACCTTC
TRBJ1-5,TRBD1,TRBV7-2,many,CASSLVSGGQQPQHF,TGTGCCAGCAGCTTAGTTTCAGGGGGCCAACAGCCCCAGCATTTT
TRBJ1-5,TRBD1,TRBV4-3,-,CASSPRDSQNQPQHF,TGCGCCAGCAGCCCCCGGGACAGCCAAAATCAGCCCCAGCATTTT
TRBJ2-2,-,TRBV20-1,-,CSAGRSGELFF,TGCAGTGCCGGGCGCAGCGGGGAGCTGTTTTTT
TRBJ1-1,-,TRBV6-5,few,CASYPGRLNTEAFF,TGTGCCAGCTACCCCGGGAGATTGAACACTGAAGCTTTCTTT
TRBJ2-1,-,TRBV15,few,CATSPGEVVEQFF,TGTGCCACCAGTCCCGGTGAGGTGGTAGAGCAGTTCTTC
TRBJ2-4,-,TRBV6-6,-,CASGSTKNIQYF,TGTGCCAGCGGCAGTACCAAAAACATTCAGTACTTC
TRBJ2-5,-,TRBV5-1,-,CASSSGTVAETQYF,TGCGCCAGCAGCTCGGGGACTGTTGCAGAGACCCAGTACTTC
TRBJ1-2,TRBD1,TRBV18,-,CASSLDRGMVGYTF,TGTGCCAGCTCACTGGACAGGGGAATGGTCGGCTACACCTTC
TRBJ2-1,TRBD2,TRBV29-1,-,CSVKGRLAGGNEQFF,TGCAGCGTCAAAGGAAGGCTAGCGGGAGGAAATGAGCAGTTCTTC
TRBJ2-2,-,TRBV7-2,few,CASSLAQGTGELFF,TGTGCCAGCAGCTTAGCACAGGGCACCGGGGAGCTGTTTTTT
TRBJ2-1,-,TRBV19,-,CASSLYTGYNEQFF,TGTGCCAGTAGTTTATACACAGGGTACAATGAGCAGTTCTTC
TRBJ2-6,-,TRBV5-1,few,CASSKQGAGANVLTF,TGCGCCAGCAGCAAACAGGGTGCCGGGGCCAACGTCCTGACTTTC
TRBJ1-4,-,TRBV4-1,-,CASSRKSGPSNEKLFF,TGCGCCAGCAGCCGGAAAAGCGGGCCGTCGAATGAAAAACTGTTTTTT
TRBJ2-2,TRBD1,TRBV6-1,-,CASSWDRGTGELFF,TGTGCCAGCAGTTGGGACAGGGGCACCGGGGAGCTGTTTTTT
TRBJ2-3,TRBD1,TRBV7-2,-,CASSRLGQAITDTQYF,TGTGCCAGCAGCCGGCTCGGACAGGCCATCACAGATACGCAGTATTTT
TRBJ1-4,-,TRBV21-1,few,CASSKRGATNEKLFF,TGTGCCAGCAGCAAAAGGGGTGCAACTAATGAAAAACTGTTTTTT
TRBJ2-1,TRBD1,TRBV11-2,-,CASSFDRTGYNEQFF,TGTGCCAGCAGCTTTGATAGGACAGGCTACAATGAGCAGTTCTTC
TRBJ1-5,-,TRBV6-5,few,CASSYRRQPQHF,TGTGCCAGCAGTTATCGACGCCAGCCCCAGCATTTT
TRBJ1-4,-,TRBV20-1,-,CSANTGEKLFF,TGCAGTGCTAACACAGGAGAAAAACTGTTTTTT
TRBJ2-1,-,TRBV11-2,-,CASTKLRSKNEQFF,TGTGCCAGCACCAAACTTAGGTCGAAAAATGAGCAGTTCTTC
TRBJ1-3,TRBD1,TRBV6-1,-,CASRRQGTSGNTIYF,TGTGCCAGCAGGAGACAGGGGACCAGTGGAAACACCATATATTTT